The 14 T cell receptor beta chains below were found in one sample sequenced in a study of regulatory T cells in long-lasting Graves disease. Time point noted: newly diagnosed GD, antithyroid drugs for less than 3 months. The TCR library was prepared using RNA isolated from PBMCs. For TCR beta, libraries came from iRepertoire HTBI primers and Arm-PCR of CDR3 regions. TCRdb independently ran MiXCR on the multiplex PCR reads; one entry per CDR3 protein. Of around 450,000 distinct CDR3 sequences in the sample, over 14% were seen once. The data were also submitted as part of a second study, on T cells in Graves' hyperthyroidism and ophthalmopathy.

The sequences come from peripheral blood mononuclear cells (PBMCs), collected at new diagnosis, from a patient treated with antithyroid drugs. The receptors stem from a woman in her forties with Graves disease.

The sample holds a few counts of this clonotype. This sequence joins TRBV29-1 and TRBJ1-2; D is perhaps TRBD1 (5 bases). The length of the CDR3 is 14 residues. V was trimmed by 0 bases and J by 4 bases, leaving 12 bases between them. Germline CDR1 and CDR2: SQVTM and ANQGSEA. CDR3 protein: CSVEDYGGVYGYTF. In DNA form, the CDR3 reads TGCAGCGTTGAAGACTATGGGGGGGTCTATGGCTACACCTTC.

The chain recombines TRBV29-1 with TRBJ2-1; 11 bases fit TRBD2. The V and J ends lost 7 bases and 3 bases, in that order; junction bases with no gene match: 11. Germline V CDR1 and CDR2: SQVTM, ANQGSEA. CDR3 length: 16 amino acids. For the CDR3, the DNA is TGCAGCGCCGCCTTCCTAGCGGGAGGCCTCTACAATGAGCAGTTCTTC. It encodes CSAAFLAGGLYNEQFF.

V gene TRBV28 combines with J gene TRBJ2-2; 13 bases fit TRBD2. Losses at the gene ends were 5 bases for V and 1 base for J; bases not matched to a gene: 4. This CDR3 contains 17 residues. CDR1 MDHEN and CDR2 SYDVKM come from the germline V gene. CDR3 in amino acids: CASSQGLAGLNTGELFF. CDR3 sequence (DNA): TGTGCCAGCAGTCAGGGACTAGCGGGGTTGAACACCGGGGAGCTGTTTTTT.

Many counts were recorded for this clonotype. The chain recombines TRBV7-2 with TRBJ2-3, with D perhaps matching TRBD2 (6 bases). Germline CDR1 reads SGHTA; CDR2 reads FQGNSA. The CDR3 contains 16 residues. Trimming left V 5 bases short and J 2 bases short, with 17 bases between. The CDR3 sequence: CASSPRLAGSTDTQYF. Here the CDR3 DNA reads TGTGCCAGCAGCCCTCGTTTGGCGGGGTCCACAGATACGCAGTATTTT.

This chain joins TRBV6-9 and TRBJ1-5; no definite D call. V gave up 3 bases and J gave up 2 bases, with 14 bases separating them. CDR3 size: 16 residues. Germline-derived CDR1 and CDR2 are MNHGY and SVAAGI. The CDR3 bases are TGTGCCAGCAGTTACGAACTGGTATCGGGCAATCAGCCCCAGCATTTT. Amino acid sequence: CASSYELVSGNQPQHF.

This clonotype has a count of ten or more. This rearrangement joins TRBV28 to TRBJ2-4, with D perhaps matching TRBD2 (7 bases). The CDR3 consists of 19 residues. Germline V gene sequence: CDR1 MDHEN, CDR2 SYDVKM. The V gene lost 2 bases and the J gene lost 5 bases, with 25 bases spanning the gap. CDR3 protein: CASSLPLRGGSLFQNIQYF. CDR3 nucleotides: TGTGCCAGCAGTTTACCTCTCAGGGGCGGGAGCTTATTCCAAAACATTCAGTACTTC.

This clonotype occurred many times. The chain carries TRBV29-1 and TRBJ1-1; TRBD1 agrees at 7 bases. The CDR3 loop spans 15 amino acids. V lost 4 bases and J lost 1; bases outside the gene matches: 9. Germline values: CDR1 SQVTM, CDR2 ANQGSEA. The CDR3 region is CSVVGKGDRNTEAFF. In nucleotides, the CDR3 is TGCAGCGTTGTGGGTAAGGGGGACAGGAACACTGAAGCTTTCTTT.

This chain connects TRBV6-2 or TRBV6-3 to TRBJ2-1; tentatively, D is TRBD1 or TRBD2 (5 bases each). CDR1 is MNHEY and CDR2 is SVGEGT in the germline V gene. The CDR3 has 13 amino acids. Trimming took off 10 bases at V and 4 bases at J, with 14 bases between the two ends. For the CDR3, the DNA is TGTGCCACCCGGGACCGGGATTACAATGAGCAGTTCTTC. Protein: CATRDRDYNEQFF.

This clonotype has at least ten counts. V is TRBV27 and J is TRBJ2-3; no definite D call. Germline V gene sequence: CDR1 MNHEY, CDR2 SMNVEV (reference sequence). V was shortened by 3 bases and J by 1 base, with 8 bases between the two germline ends. The CDR3 sequence is 14 residues long. The CDR3 spells CASSFNGRTDTQYF. As DNA, the CDR3 is TGTGCCAGCAGTTTCAACGGGCGCACAGATACGCAGTATTTT.

In this sample, this clonotype turned up many times. Written as DNA, the CDR3 is TGTGCCAGCAGTTTAGGGCGGATGCATGGCTACACCTTC. It is translated as CASSLGRMHGYTF. V is TRBV28 and J is TRBJ1-2; D not certain. The CDR3 is made up of 13 amino acids. V was trimmed by 2 bases and J by 6 bases, leaving 10 bases between them. The germline V gene encodes CDR1 MDHEN and CDR2 SYDVKM.

This clonotype was counted at least ten times. The rearrangement links TRBV9 to TRBJ2-3; a possible D gene is TRBD2 (6 bases). The CDR3 runs to 16 residues. Germline CDR1 is SGDLS and CDR2 is YYNGEE. Trimming left V 4 bases short and J 0 bases short, with 15 bases between. The CDR3 protein is CASSREASASTDTQYF. Written as DNA, the CDR3 is TGTGCCAGCAGCCGAGAGGCTAGCGCTAGCACAGATACGCAGTATTTT.

This clonotype was counted many times. The genes are TRBV3-1 and TRBJ2-2; no reliable D call. There are 17 residues in the CDR3. The germline V gene encodes CDR1 LGHDT and CDR2 YNNKEL (reference sequence). V was clipped by 1 base and J by 0 bases, with 12 bases between them. The CDR3 loop is CASSQGPVPPNTGELFF. CDR3 nucleotide sequence: TGTGCCAGCAGCCAAGGGCCCGTTCCACCGAACACCGGGGAGCTGTTTTTT.

This clonotype was seen ten or more times. The chain joins TRBV7-2 to TRBJ2-1, with D possibly being TRBD2 (5 bases). The CDR3 spans 13 residues. Trimming took off 2 bases at V and 5 bases at J, with 7 bases between the two ends. Per germline, CDR1 SGHTA and CDR2 FQGNSA. CDR3 sequence reads: CASSLLRDNEQFF. The CDR3 DNA reads as TGTGCCAGCAGCTTACTGAGGGACAATGAGCAGTTCTTC.

This clonotype was counted ten times or more. This sequence joins TRBV7-2 and TRBJ2-3; perhaps TRBD2 as D (6 bases). Germline CDR1 is SGHTA and CDR2 is FQGNSA. The CDR3 contains 14 residues. Trimming took off 6 bases at V and 0 bases at J, with 10 bases between the two ends. CDR3 amino acids: CASSKTRSTDTQYF. CDR3 nucleotide sequence: TGTGCCAGCAGTAAGACTAGAAGCACAGATACGCAGTATTTT.